The 28 T cell receptor beta chains listed next were all sequenced from one sample in a study of human T cells and chemical hapten exposure. Stated time point: pre-sensitization, week 0. Treatment here: therapeutic diphenylcyclopropenone sensitization with weekly scalp DPC. TCRdb processed the RACE reads anew with MiXCR; each CDR3 protein has one entry. The sample has some 360,000 distinct CDR3 sequences, 4.5% to 6% seen once. The input for sequencing was whole blood, taken in connection with sensitization to the hapten diphenylcyclopropenone (DPC). The receptors were sampled from a woman aged 45-59 years with alopecia areata. Some clones in this sample may be carry-over from other donors' samples.

This clonotype was counted only a few times. The V call is TRBV3-1, the J call TRBJ1-2; TRBD1 aligns across 12 bases. Trimming at V came to 0 bases and at J to 4 bases, leaving 3 bases not matched to a gene. The CDR3 consists of 16 residues. Looked up from germline, CDR1 is LGHDT and CDR2 is YNNKEL (reference sequence). CDR3: CASSQEGQGAGYGYTF. The CDR3 DNA sequence: TGTGCCAGCAGCCAAGAGGGACAGGGGGCCGGCTATGGCTACACCTTC.

This chain connects TRBV3-1 to TRBJ1-5; 8 bases match TRBD1. From germline, CDR1 is LGHDT and CDR2 YNNKEL (reference sequence). J lost 6 bases, V lost 5 bases, and 6 bases had no gene match. The CDR3 extends over 14 amino acids. CDR3 bases: TGTGCCAGCAGCTATCGTCAGGGGGCTCAGCCCCAGCATTTT. Its translation: CASSYRQGAQPQHF.

This clonotype appeared a few times. The V gene is TRBV28, the J gene TRBJ1-1, with TRBD1 as a possible D gene (5 bases). Per the germline V gene, CDR1 is MDHEN and CDR2 is SYDVKM. This CDR3 is 16 amino acids long. V lost 6 bases and J lost 1, with 18 bases in between. CDR3 sequence (DNA): TGTGCCAGCAGCCTATGGGAGGACAACCAGAACACTGAAGCTTTCTTT. The encoded protein is CASSLWEDNQNTEAFF.

The V gene is TRBV6-6, the J gene TRBJ2-5, with TRBD2 matching over 8 bases. The germline CDR1 and CDR2 sequences are MNHNY and SVGAGI (reference sequence). This CDR3 comprises 15 residues. V was pared by 2 bases and J by 2 bases, with 4 bases of the junction left unmatched. In nucleotides, the CDR3 is TGTGCCAGCAGTTACGGCGGGGGGACACAAGAGACCCAGTACTTC. Translation: CASSYGGGTQETQYF.

This clonotype was found a few times. The V call is TRBV20-1, the J call TRBJ2-6, with D maybe TRBD1 (5 bases). V was clipped by 3 bases and J by 1 base, with 13 bases between them. This CDR3 comprises 16 residues. The germline V gene encodes CDR1 DFQATT and CDR2 SNEGSKA (reference sequence). This CDR3 is CSARGQGGSGANVLTF. CDR3 sequence (DNA): TGCAGTGCTAGGGGGCAGGGTGGATCTGGGGCCAACGTCCTGACTTTC.

This clonotype has only one observation. The chain carries TRBV7-9 and TRBJ1-2; D ambiguous. This CDR3 is built from 13 residues. V lost 5 bases and J lost 6, with 13 bases in between. The germline V gene has CDR1 SEHNR and CDR2 FQNEAQ (reference sequence). This CDR3 reads CASSPNGSDGYTF. In DNA form, the CDR3 reads TGTGCCAGCAGCCCAAATGGGTCCGATGGCTACACCTTC.

This clonotype was counted a few times. V and J are TRBV6-9 and TRBJ1-2; D unclear. The V and J ends lost 6 bases and 6 bases respectively, with 14 bases between them. Germline assignment: CDR1 MNHGY and CDR2 SVAAGI. The CDR3 totals 13 residues. Written as DNA, the CDR3 is TGTGCCAGCAGCCGCCGCCCGGGAAATGGCTACACCTTC. Amino acid sequence: CASSRRPGNGYTF.

The sample holds many counts of this clonotype. The J gene is TRBJ1-1, the V gene TRBV2; D not resolved. This CDR3 region has 12 residues. V shed 2 bases and J shed 5 bases, with 6 bases lying between them. Germline V CDR1 and CDR2: SNHLY, FYNNEI. CDR3 in DNA: TGTGCCAGCAGTGAACGGAGGACTGAAGCTTTCTTT. Translated: CASSERRTEAFF.

In its sample, this clonotype was seen a few times. The chain joins TRBV7-8 to TRBJ1-2, with D uncertain. CDR1 is SGHVS, CDR2 FQNEAQ, per germline. The CDR3 is 15 residues long. The ends were cut back, 5 bases at V and 3 bases at J, with 16 bases in the middle. The CDR3 nucleotides are TGTGCCAGCAGCCGGGTTCGTCGCCGGGACTATGGCTACACCTTC. It encodes CASSRVRRRDYGYTF.

This clonotype was picked up many times. The V and J genes are TRBV12-3 or TRBV12-4 and TRBJ2-1; D is ambiguous. Trimming pared 8 bases from V and 3 bases from J, leaving 14 bases between. CDR3 size: 14 residues. CDR3 bases: TGTGCCAGCGCACGACTCGATAACTACAATGAGCAGTTCTTC. This gives the protein CASARLDNYNEQFF.

This clonotype turned up a few times. This chain connects TRBV7-6 to TRBJ2-1; the match to TRBD2 covers 11 bases. This CDR3 has 20 amino acids. The V gene's germline CDR1 is SGHVS and CDR2 FNYEAQ. Trimming at V came to 5 bases and at J to 3 bases, leaving 18 bases not matched to a gene. CDR3 DNA: TGTGCCAGCAGCCCACAGGGTAGCTTAGCGGGAGGGCCCTACTACAATGAGCAGTTCTTC. Protein sequence: CASSPQGSLAGGPYYNEQFF.

This chain links TRBV6-6 with TRBJ2-7, with 7 bases lining up with TRBD1. The CDR3 is 13 amino acids. Germline loops: CDR1 MNHNY, CDR2 SVGAGI (reference sequence). V shed 6 bases, J shed 6 bases, and the junction held 8 bases outside the gene matches. The CDR3 coding sequence is TGTGCCAGCAGCCACGGGACAGTAGCCGAGCAGTACTTC. Translating gives CASSHGTVAEQYF.

The V gene is TRBV11-2, the J gene TRBJ1-1, with D perhaps matching TRBD1 (5 bases). The V gene lost 3 bases and the J gene lost 0 bases, with 14 bases spanning the gap. This CDR3 has 16 residues. CDR1 SGHAT and CDR2 FQNNGV come from the germline V gene. Here the CDR3 DNA reads TGTGCCAGCAGCTTCGGCCGGGGCCACATGAACACTGAAGCTTTCTTT. This translates into CASSFGRGHMNTEAFF.

This clonotype was counted at least ten times. The genes are TRBV20-1 and TRBJ2-3; D perhaps matches TRBD2 (5 bases). V was pared by 5 bases and J by 4 bases, with 10 bases between. The CDR3 covers 12 residues. Germline CDR1 reads DFQATT; CDR2 reads SNEGSKA (reference sequence). The CDR3 coding sequence is TGCAGTGCTCTTGGACTGGCAGATACGCAGTATTTT. This sequence encodes CSALGLADTQYF.

The table lists this clonotype with many counts. This sequence joins TRBV6-1 and TRBJ1-1; D not resolved. V was cut by 3 bases and J by 1 base, with 12 bases left in between. The CDR3 runs to 15 residues. Germline loops: CDR1 MNHNS, CDR2 SASEGT. The CDR3 spells CASSEWEHSNTEAFF. CDR3 nucleotide sequence: TGTGCCAGCAGTGAGTGGGAACATTCGAACACTGAAGCTTTCTTT.

In this sample, this clonotype turned up many times. The gene calls are TRBV12-3 or TRBV12-4 and TRBJ2-3; D call uncertain. This CDR3 contains 14 residues. V shed 5 bases and J shed 2 bases, with 11 bases lying between them. Written as DNA, the CDR3 is TGTGCCAGCAGTCCGATCGAGCACACAGATACGCAGTATTTT. Translating it yields CASSPIEHTDTQYF.

This clonotype was seen ten or more times. CDR3 residues: CASSSNDPNNEQFF. The CDR3 DNA is TGTGCCAGCAGTTCCAACGACCCGAACAATGAGCAGTTCTTC. V and J are TRBV27 and TRBJ2-1; the D is unclear. The CDR3 covers 14 residues. CDR1 and CDR2 (germline): MNHEY, SMNVEV (reference sequence). Trimming removed 4 bases at V and 5 bases at J, with 12 bases between.

CDR3: CSANEGYEQYF. The CDR3 bases are TGCAGCGCCAACGAGGGGTACGAGCAGTACTTC. The gene calls are TRBV29-1 and TRBJ2-7; possibly TRBD1 or TRBD2 for D (5 bases each). The length of the CDR3 is 11 residues. V dropped 7 bases and J dropped 4 bases, with 11 bases sitting between them. CDR1 is SQVTM, CDR2 ANQGSEA, per germline.

This clonotype appeared many times. The chain carries TRBV6-1 and TRBJ1-1, with no clear D. This CDR3 comprises 13 residues. Per the germline V gene, CDR1 is MNHNS and CDR2 is SASEGT. V was shortened by 3 bases and J by 0 bases, with 5 bases between the two germline ends. CDR3 amino acids: CASSEHMNTEAFF. In DNA form, the CDR3 reads TGTGCCAGCAGTGAGCACATGAACACTGAAGCTTTCTTT.

The sample holds many counts of this clonotype. V and J are TRBV29-1 and TRBJ1-5; TRBD1 is a possible D gene (5 bases). The germline V and J ends were trimmed by 2 bases and 5 bases, with 10 bases remaining between them. The CDR3 extends over 13 amino acids. CDR1 is SQVTM and CDR2 is ANQGSEA in the germline V gene. DNA for the CDR3: TGCAGCGTTGAAATTGCCAGGGATCAGCCCCAGCATTTT. Protein sequence: CSVEIARDQPQHF. The whole variable domain, remainder taken from reference TRBV29-1 and TRBJ1-5, is SAVISQKPSRDICQRGTSLTIQCQVDSQVTMMFWYRQQPGQSLTLIATANQGSEATYESGFVIDKFPISRPNLTFSTLTVSNMSPEDSSIYLCSVEIARDQPQHFGDGTRLSIL.

The table lists this clonotype with many counts. The chain is built from TRBV3-1 and TRBJ1-2; D is undetermined. Germline values: CDR1 LGHDT, CDR2 YNNKEL (reference sequence). This CDR3 region has 15 residues. V was clipped by 1 base and J by 5 bases, with 14 bases between them. CDR3 in DNA: TGTGCCAGCAGCCAAGCGCGTGCGACGGCTTATGGCTACACCTTC. Translated, it gives CASSQARATAYGYTF.

This clonotype was seen repeatedly, ten times or more. V usage is TRBV4-2 and J usage is TRBJ1-5, with D uncertain. Germline CDR1 and CDR2: LGHNA and YNFKEQ. V lost 0 bases and J 6 bases, leaving 9 bases between the germline ends. The CDR3 covers 14 residues. Here the CDR3 DNA reads TGTGCCAGCAGCCAAGAAAACGGGCGTCAGCCCCAGCATTTT. The encoded protein is CASSQENGRQPQHF.

This clonotype was seen ten or more times. The chain recombines TRBV6-2 or TRBV6-3 with TRBJ2-1; TRBD1 matches 7 bases. Germline lookup yields CDR1 MNHEY and CDR2 SVGEGT. The length of the CDR3 is 15 residues. Germline trimming cut 2 bases from V and 4 bases from J; bases unmatched to any gene: 5. CDR3 in amino acids: CASSYGTAVYNEQFF. CDR3 in DNA: TGTGCCAGCAGTTACGGGACAGCAGTTTACAATGAGCAGTTCTTC.

This clonotype showed up many times. The chain recombines TRBV7-9 with TRBJ1-1, with D possibly being TRBD1 (5 bases). V was trimmed by 6 bases and J by 0 bases, leaving 17 bases between them. Germline V lookup: CDR1 SEHNR, CDR2 FQNEAQ (reference sequence). This CDR3 spans 16 amino acids. Here the CDR3 reads CASRPTDRALNTEAFF. CDR3 DNA sequence: TGTGCCAGCAGACCAACCGACAGAGCCTTGAACACTGAAGCTTTCTTT.

There are many counts of this clonotype. CDR3 sequence: CSVSLENIQYF. The CDR3, as DNA: TGCAGCGTCTCCCTAGAAAACATTCAGTACTTC. The chain is built from TRBV29-1 and TRBJ2-4; no clear D gene. V lost 6 bases and J lost 5, with 8 bases in between. Per the germline V gene, CDR1 is SQVTM and CDR2 is ANQGSEA. The CDR3 runs 11 residues.

The V gene is TRBV28, the J gene TRBJ1-6, with D perhaps matching TRBD1 (6 bases). Germline loops: CDR1 MDHEN, CDR2 SYDVKM. Trimming removed 6 bases at V and 4 bases at J, with 10 bases between. This CDR3 is built from 14 residues. The CDR3 nucleotides read TGTGCCAGCAGCATAGGACAGTATAATTCACCCCTCCACTTT. Amino acid sequence: CASSIGQYNSPLHF.

In this sample, this clonotype turned up many times. This chain uses TRBV7-2 with TRBJ1-2; D is possibly TRBD1 (5 bases). The V gene lost 5 bases and the J gene lost 1 base, with 11 bases spanning the gap. The length of the CDR3 is 14 residues. Germline V gene lookup returns CDR1 SGHTA and CDR2 FQGNSA. In nucleotides, the CDR3 is TGTGCCAGCAGCCCAGTGCAGGGTAACTATGGCTACACCTTC. As protein: CASSPVQGNYGYTF.

This clonotype was seen at least ten times. The chain is built from TRBV2 and TRBJ2-5, with 11 positions matching TRBD1. This CDR3 is 14 amino acids long. J was trimmed by 4 bases and V by 11 bases; bases with no gene match: 9. Germline V gene sequence: CDR1 SNHLY, CDR2 FYNNEI. CDR3 amino acids: CALSGTGGVETQYF. The CDR3 region has the DNA TGTGCCCTCTCAGGGACAGGGGGGGTAGAGACCCAGTACTTC. The variable domain in full, with the rest retrieved from reference TRBV2 and TRBJ2-5, is EPEVTQTPSHQVTQMGQEVILRCVPISNHLYFYWYRQILGQKVEFLVSFYNNEISEKSEIFDDQFSVERPDGSNFTLKIRSTKLEDSAMYFCALSGTGGVETQYFGPGTRLLVL.